The 24 T cell receptor beta chains reported below all come from one sample, sequenced in a study of OX40 agonist ivuxolimab in advanced cancers. The assay was immunoSEQ multiplex PCR, and TCRdb's table has in-frame clones only and misses some. The sample lists around 59,000 clones, about nine tenths seen once, with approximately 13% in the top ten. This specimen consisted of CD4+ or CD8+ T cells sorted from blood, obtained in a trial of the OX40 agonist ivuxolimab. These TCRs come from an adult with an advanced solid tumor such as melanoma, head and neck, liver or kidney cancer.

As DNA, the CDR3 is TGTGCCAGCAGCCCCGAAAAACTGTTTTTT. This sequence encodes CASSPEKLFF. The V gene is TRBV6-4, the J gene TRBJ1-4, with D unclear. Per the germline V gene, CDR1 is MRHNA and CDR2 is SNTAGT. CDR3 length: 10 amino acids. Trimming removed 6 bases at V and 8 bases at J, with 4 bases between.

In its sample, this clone was seen once. This CDR3 is CASTLLGLRTDTQYF. Written as DNA, the CDR3 is TGTGCCAGCACCCTACTTGGTTTAAGAACAGATACGCAGTATTTT. The gene calls are TRBV11-2 and TRBJ2-3; no definite D call. Looked up from germline, CDR1 is SGHAT and CDR2 is FQNNGV. The V end lost 7 bases, the J end lost 3 bases, and 17 bases lay between the germline ends. CDR3 size: 15 residues.

The chain has TRBV2 and TRBJ2-3; the match to TRBD2 covers 11 bases. CDR1 and CDR2 from the germline V gene are SNHLY and FYNNEI. The CDR3 contains 16 residues. Germline trimming cut 1 base from V and 6 bases from J; bases unmatched to any gene: 6. The CDR3 DNA sequence: TGTGCCAGCAGTGAAGTAGCTAGCGGGGGGATGGATACGCAGTATTTT. Translated, it gives CASSEVASGGMDTQYF.

The rearrangement joins TRBV6-5 to TRBJ1-5, with a possible D match to TRBD1 (6 bases). Trimming shortened V by 6 bases and J by 4 bases, and 16 bases separated the two germline ends. Germline-derived CDR1 and CDR2 are MNHEY and SVGAGI. The length of the CDR3 is 15 residues. CDR3 residues: CASSPLTGPNQPQHF. The CDR3 DNA is TGTGCCAGCAGCCCACTGACAGGTCCTAATCAGCCCCAGCATTTT.

The J gene is TRBJ2-1, the V gene TRBV14, with D unresolved. Trimming stripped 2 bases from V and 9 bases from J, with 8 bases between. CDR3 size: 12 residues. Germline values: CDR1 SGHDN, CDR2 FVKESK. DNA of the CDR3: TGTGCCAGCAGCCAAAACGAACGTGAGCAGTTCTTC. Translated, it gives CASSQNEREQFF. The variable domain in full, completed from reference TRBV14 and TRBJ2-1, reads EAGVTQFPSHSVIEKGQTVTLRCDPISGHDNLYWYRRVMGKEIKFLLHFVKESKQDESGMPNNRFLAERTGGTYSTLKVQPAELEDSGVYFCASSQNEREQFFGPGTRLTVL.

The chain combines TRBV30 with TRBJ2-7; D is ambiguous. The CDR3 covers 13 residues. The V gene lost 1 base and the J gene lost 2 bases, with 9 bases spanning the gap. Germline CDR1 reads GTSNPN; CDR2 reads SVGIG (reference sequence). CDR3 sequence (DNA): TGTGCCTGGAGTGCCAGCTATACCTACGAGCAGTACTTC. Its translation: CAWSASYTYEQYF.

This chain links TRBV7-3 with TRBJ2-5, with no clear D. Germline V lookup: CDR1 SGHTA, CDR2 FQGTGA. The CDR3 is 13 residues long. V lost 4 bases and J lost 7, with 13 bases in between. The CDR3 spells CASSYDPSGTQYF. The DNA for the CDR3 is TGTGCCAGCAGCTATGACCCCTCGGGGACCCAGTACTTC. Full variable domain (remainder filled in from reference TRBV7-3 and TRBJ2-5): GAGVSQTPSNKVTEKGKYVELRCDPISGHTALYWYRQSLGQGPEFLIYFQGTGAADDSGLPNDRFFAVRPEGSVSTLKIQRTERGDSAVYLCASSYDPSGTQYFGPGTRLLVL.

This sequence joins TRBV10-3 and TRBJ2-1; D gene ambiguous. The CDR3 sequence is 14 residues long. CDR1 and CDR2 from the germline V gene are ENHRY and SYGVKD. Trimming pared 2 bases from V and 5 bases from J, leaving 10 bases between. CDR3: CAISEVQPDNEQFF. Here the CDR3 DNA reads TGTGCCATCAGTGAGGTACAGCCCGACAATGAGCAGTTCTTC.

This sequence joins TRBV27 and TRBJ2-7, with a weak D call TRBD2 (6 bases). V was cut by 3 bases and J by 0 bases, with 9 bases left in between. CDR3 length: 14 amino acids. Germline V gene sequence: CDR1 MNHEY, CDR2 SMNVEV (reference sequence). CDR3 in DNA: TGTGCCAGCAGTTTTGCGGGAAGCTCCTACGAGCAGTACTTC. Residues: CASSFAGSSYEQYF.

This clone was seen more than once but under ten times. Other DNA sequences from this sample encode an identical CDR3 as well. This chain links TRBV5-8 with TRBJ1-1, with D perhaps matching TRBD1 (5 bases). The V gene lost 1 base and the J gene lost 4 bases, with 5 bases spanning the gap. Germline V lookup: CDR1 SGHTS, CDR2 YDEGEE. The length of the CDR3 is 12 residues. The DNA for the CDR3 is TGTGCCAGCAGCTTGAGGGGCACTGAAGCTTTCTTT. Translating gives CASSLRGTEAFF.

This clone was observed a single time. This rearrangement joins TRBV4-1 to TRBJ2-1; 7 nucleotides align to TRBD2. CDR1 is MGHRA and CDR2 is YSYEKL in the germline V gene. CDR3 length: 16 residues. With V trimmed by 0 bases and J by 4 bases, 6 bases remained unmatched. The DNA of the CDR3 is TGCGCCAGCAGCCAAGAGGGGCGGGGGTCTTACAATGAGCAGTTCTTC. Its protein is CASSQEGRGSYNEQFF.

V and J are TRBV5-6 and TRBJ1-5, with 7 bases lining up with TRBD1. V was pared by 2 bases and J by 4 bases, with 6 bases of the junction left unmatched. The CDR3 totals 15 residues. The germline gives CDR1 SGHDT, CDR2 YYEEEE. CDR3 DNA sequence: TGTGCCAGCAGCTTAGGGGACAGAGCGAATCAGCCCCAGCATTTT. It yields the protein CASSLGDRANQPQHF.

This chain connects TRBV9 to TRBJ2-2, with 12 bases matching TRBD2. The CDR3 extends over 16 amino acids. V lost 3 bases, J lost 5 bases, and 5 bases stayed unmatched. Looked up from germline, CDR1 is SGDLS and CDR2 is YYNGEE. The CDR3 region is CASSASGTSGTGELFF. DNA of the CDR3: TGTGCCAGCAGCGCTTCCGGGACTAGCGGGACCGGGGAGCTGTTTTTT.

This sequence joins TRBV10-2 and TRBJ2-7; the D gene could be TRBD1 or TRBD2 (7 bases each). The V end lost 0 bases, the J end lost 7 bases, and 13 bases lay between the germline ends. Germline V gene sequence: CDR1 WSHSY, CDR2 SAAADI. The CDR3 has 14 amino acids. The CDR3, as DNA: TGCGCCAGCAGTGAGTCGGTCAGGGGGGGGGAGCAGTACGTC. Translation: CASSESVRGGEQYV.

The rearrangement uses TRBV25-1 and TRBJ2-1; perhaps TRBD1 as D (6 bases). Germline V lookup: CDR1 MGHDK, CDR2 SYGVNS. V was shortened by 6 bases and J by 5 bases, with 8 bases between the two germline ends. The CDR3 covers 12 residues. CDR3 DNA: TGTGCCAGCAGAAGGGGGAACAATGAGCAGTTCTTC. This encodes CASRRGNNEQFF.

The chain carries TRBV21-1 and TRBJ2-3; the table's D call, TRBD1, has no DNA check behind it. TRBV21-1 is tagged as a pseudogene. This CDR3 contains 17 residues. Here the CDR3 reads CASSKEGDRGPTDTQYF. The DNA for the CDR3 is TGTGCCAGCAGCAAAGAGGGGGACAGGGGGCCGACAGATACGCAGTATTTT.

V is TRBV30 and J is TRBJ2-5; D is perhaps TRBD2 (6 bases). Germline loops: CDR1 GTSNPN, CDR2 SVGIG (reference sequence). The CDR3 runs 14 residues. Trimming stripped 3 bases from V and 4 bases from J, with 15 bases between. CDR3 loop: CAWRHFGGRETQYF. CDR3 DNA: TGTGCCTGGAGGCACTTCGGGGGAAGAGAGACCCAGTACTTC.

The rearrangement uses TRBV30 and TRBJ2-6, with D unresolved. CDR1 is GTSNPN, CDR2 SVGIG, per germline (reference sequence). With 1 base removed from V and 0 bases from J, the gap between germline ends came to 7 bases. The CDR3 consists of 15 residues. The CDR3 bases are TGTGCCTGGAGTGACGGGCTCTCTGGGGCCAACGTCCTGACTTTC. It yields the protein CAWSDGLSGANVLTF.

The gene calls are TRBV21-1 and TRBJ2-1; TRBD2 is taken as the D call from the table, unchecked against the DNA. TRBV21-1 is a pseudogene locus. The CDR3 has 15 amino acids. The CDR3 loop is CASSKRKSSYNEQFF. The CDR3 DNA sequence: TGTGCCAGCAGCAAGAGAAAGAGCTCCTACAATGAGCAGTTCTTC.

This sequence joins TRBV7-9 and TRBJ1-2; D ambiguous. This CDR3 has 13 residues. The germline CDR1 and CDR2 sequences are SEHNR and FQNEAQ (reference sequence). The germline V and J ends were trimmed by 7 bases and 6 bases, with 15 bases remaining between them. The CDR3 DNA sequence: TGTGCCAGCACCCCACCCCGAGGAGATGGCTACACCTTC. Protein product: CASTPPRGDGYTF. Full variable domain (missing parts from reference TRBV7-9 and TRBJ1-2): DTGVSQNPRHKITKRGQNVTFRCDPISEHNRLYWYRQTLGQGPEFLTYFQNEAQLEKSRLLSDRFSAERPKGSFSTLEIQRTEQGDSAMYLCASTPPRGDGYTFGSGTRLTVV.

The chain joins TRBV7-9 to TRBJ2-7; TRBD2 agrees at 12 bases. Germline CDR1 reads SEHNR; CDR2 reads FQNEAQ (reference sequence). The CDR3 has 17 residues. The V segment lost 5 bases and the J segment 5 bases; nucleotides outside the gene matches: 13. In nucleotides, the CDR3 is TGTGCCAGCAGCCCCAGGTCTCGGACTAGCGGGACCGACGAGCAGTACTTC. Translated: CASSPRSRTSGTDEQYF.

The DNA of the CDR3 is TGTGCCAGCAGCTTGGGTGGCTCACCCCTCCACTTT. It is translated as CASSLGGSPLHF. The chain links TRBV5-4 to TRBJ1-6; D not resolved. V lost 0 bases, J lost 10 bases, and 5 bases lay in between. Germline assignment: CDR1 SGHNT and CDR2 YYREEE (reference sequence). The CDR3 is made up of 12 amino acids.

The CDR3 DNA sequence: TGTGCCAGCAGTTTAGGGTCCGGGCAGAGCAATCAGCCCCAGCATTTT. This gives the protein CASSLGSGQSNQPQHF. V gene TRBV28 combines with J gene TRBJ1-5, with no clear D. Germline loops: CDR1 MDHEN, CDR2 SYDVKM. CDR3 length: 16 residues. Trimming removed 2 bases from V and 1 base from J, with 12 bases in between.

This clone was found once. The chain has TRBV9 and TRBJ1-1, with D hard to call. This CDR3 is built from 15 residues. Per germline, CDR1 SGDLS and CDR2 YYNGEE. V was clipped by 4 bases and J by 6 bases, with 19 bases between them. The CDR3 here is CASSPPLGGKSEAFF. The CDR3 DNA follows: TGTGCCAGCAGCCCACCTTTAGGCGGTAAGTCTGAAGCTTTCTTT.